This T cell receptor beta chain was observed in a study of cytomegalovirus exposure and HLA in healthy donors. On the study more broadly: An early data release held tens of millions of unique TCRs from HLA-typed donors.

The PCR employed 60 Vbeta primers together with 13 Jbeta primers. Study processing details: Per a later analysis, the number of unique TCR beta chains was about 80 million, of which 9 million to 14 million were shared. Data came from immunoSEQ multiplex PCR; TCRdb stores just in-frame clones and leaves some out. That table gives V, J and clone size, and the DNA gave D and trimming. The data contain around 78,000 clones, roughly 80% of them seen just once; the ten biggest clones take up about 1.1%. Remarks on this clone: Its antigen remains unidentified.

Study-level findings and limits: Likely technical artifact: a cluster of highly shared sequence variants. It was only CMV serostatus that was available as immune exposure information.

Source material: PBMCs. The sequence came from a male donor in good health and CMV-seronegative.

Here the CDR3 DNA reads TGCGCCAGCAGCTACAGGCAAGTCTCCTACAATGAGCAGTTCTTC. Protein sequence: CASSYRQVSYNEQFF. The chain uses TRBV5-1 and TRBJ2-1, with a possible D match to TRBD1 (5 bases). The CDR3 runs 15 residues. Trimming left V 3 bases short and J 0 bases short, with 10 bases between. Per the germline V gene, CDR1 is SGHRS and CDR2 is YFSETQ.